A single sample is the source of the 18 T cell receptor beta chains below, sequenced in a study of shared clonotypes between healthy human individuals. TCRdb's copy holds only in-frame clones and misses some; the assay was immunoSEQ multiplex PCR. The repertoire consists of hundreds of thousands of clones, with 95% to 97% occurring once and the leading ten covering approximately 0.12%. Naive-designated CD8 cells lacked CD45RO, were positively enriched for CCR7, and omitted terminally differentiated effector memory CD45RA+ cells. The sample taken for sequencing was naive CD8+ T cells sorted from blood. Every receptor here comes from a woman in her 30s in good health.

The CDR3 region has the DNA TGTGCCAGCGGGAGTACCAGCACCGGGGAGCTGTTTTTT. Protein: CASGSTSTGELFF. This chain links TRBV2 with TRBJ2-2; D is possibly TRBD2 (5 bases). The CDR3 runs to 13 residues. The V end lost 8 bases, the J end lost 4 bases, and 11 bases lay between the germline ends. From germline, CDR1 is SNHLY and CDR2 FYNNEI. Full variable domain (outside the CDR3, taken from reference TRBV2 and TRBJ2-2): EPEVTQTPSHQVTQMGQEVILRCVPISNHLYFYWYRQILGQKVEFLVSFYNNEISEKSEIFDDQFSVERPDGSNFTLKIRSTKLEDSAMYFCASGSTSTGELFFGEGSRLTVL.

The rearrangement links TRBV5-6 to TRBJ2-1, with TRBD2 as a possible D gene (6 bases). Trimming shortened V by 0 bases and J by 4 bases, and 11 bases separated the two germline ends. The CDR3 loop spans 15 amino acids. Per germline, CDR1 SGHDT and CDR2 YYEEEE. This CDR3 reads CASSLDGSGYNEQFF. The CDR3 DNA reads TGTGCCAGCAGCTTGGACGGGAGTGGATACAATGAGCAGTTCTTC. Using reference TRBV5-6 and TRBJ2-1 for the parts outside the CDR3, the full variable domain is DAGVTQSPTHLIKTRGQQVTLRCSPKSGHDTVSWYQQALGQGPQFIFQYYEEEERQRGNFPDRFSGHQFPNYSSELNVNALLLGDSALYLCASSLDGSGYNEQFFGPGTRLTVL.

The chain has TRBV5-6 and TRBJ2-1; weak D call: TRBD1 (5 bases). Per germline, CDR1 SGHDT and CDR2 YYEEEE. The CDR3 length is 13 residues. The V end lost 3 bases, the J end lost 4 bases, and 8 bases lay between the germline ends. CDR3 sequence reads: CASSSDNYNEQFF. CDR3 sequence (DNA): TGTGCCAGCAGCTCGGACAATTACAATGAGCAGTTCTTC.

The chain links TRBV11-2 to TRBJ2-1; 8 bases map to TRBD2. Germline V lookup: CDR1 SGHAT, CDR2 FQNNGV. The CDR3 is made up of 14 amino acids. The V gene end was trimmed by 5 bases and the J gene end by 9 bases; junction bases not matched to a gene: 9. The CDR3 loop is CASSRPGLEVEQFF. CDR3 bases: TGTGCCAGCAGCCGCCCGGGACTAGAGGTTGAGCAGTTCTTC.

V is TRBV9 and J is TRBJ2-7; tentative D call: TRBD1 (5 bases). The V and J ends lost 0 bases and 4 bases respectively, with 14 bases between them. The length of the CDR3 is 15 residues. Looked up from germline, CDR1 is SGDLS and CDR2 is YYNGEE. As DNA, the CDR3 is TGTGCCAGCAGCGTAGACCTAGGGGCTAATTACGAGCAGTACTTC. Amino acids: CASSVDLGANYEQYF.

V is TRBV6-6 and J is TRBJ2-7, with D perhaps matching TRBD1 (5 bases). The CDR3 covers 14 residues. Germline CDR1 reads MNHNY; CDR2 reads SVGAGI (reference sequence). Deletions cut 2 bases from V and 2 bases from J, with 10 bases between. This CDR3 reads CASSYGQGPYEQYF. Written as DNA, the CDR3 is TGTGCCAGCAGTTACGGGCAGGGCCCCTACGAGCAGTACTTC.

J is TRBJ2-2 and V is TRBV19, with no clear D. The CDR3 is made up of 14 amino acids. With 1 base removed from V and 6 bases from J, the gap between germline ends came to 9 bases. CDR1 LNHDA and CDR2 SQIVND come from the germline V gene (reference sequence). This chain's CDR3 is CASSIAMTSGELFF. DNA of the CDR3: TGTGCCAGTAGTATAGCTATGACATCCGGGGAGCTGTTTTTT.

The V and J genes are TRBV5-1 and TRBJ1-1, with D perhaps matching TRBD1 (5 bases). V lost 0 bases and J 0 bases, leaving 15 bases between the germline ends. The CDR3 length is 17 residues. The germline V gene encodes CDR1 SGHRS and CDR2 YFSETQ. The CDR3 sequence is CASSLEFWGTVNTEAFF. In nucleotides, the CDR3 is TGCGCCAGCAGCTTGGAATTTTGGGGGACGGTGAACACTGAAGCTTTCTTT.

The chain employs TRBV9 and TRBJ2-1; 13 nucleotides line up with TRBD2. Per the germline V gene, CDR1 is SGDLS and CDR2 is YYNGEE. This CDR3 has 15 amino acids. With 0 bases clipped from V and 8 bases from J, the junction kept 2 bases outside the gene matches. CDR3 sequence: CASSVGTSGRDEQFF. The CDR3 DNA follows: TGTGCCAGCAGCGTAGGGACTAGCGGGAGAGATGAGCAGTTCTTC.

The rearrangement links TRBV7-9 to TRBJ2-7; 9 nucleotides align to TRBD2. In germline, CDR1 is SEHNR, CDR2 FQNEAQ (reference sequence). V was clipped by 5 bases and J by 3 bases; unmatched bases: 5. This CDR3 comprises 14 residues. This CDR3 is CASSVSSGDYEQYF. In DNA, the CDR3 is TGTGCCAGCAGCGTTTCTAGCGGGGACTACGAGCAGTACTTC. The full variable domain, completed using reference TRBV7-9 and TRBJ2-7, is DTGVSQNPRHKITKRGQNVTFRCDPISEHNRLYWYRQTLGQGPEFLTYFQNEAQLEKSRLLSDRFSAERPKGSFSTLEIQRTEQGDSAMYLCASSVSSGDYEQYFGPGTRLTVT.

The chain employs TRBV4-1 and TRBJ2-7; 7 bases align to TRBD1. With V trimmed by 1 base and J by 3 bases, 6 bases remained unmatched. The CDR3 covers 15 residues. Looked up from germline, CDR1 is MGHRA and CDR2 is YSYEKL. CDR3 DNA sequence: TGCGCCAGCAGCCAAGGGACAGGCGAATTCTACGAGCAGTACTTC. It specifies CASSQGTGEFYEQYF.

CDR3 protein: CASSFGTSGTYEQYF. CDR3 sequence (DNA): TGTGCCAGCAGTTTCGGGACTAGCGGCACTTACGAGCAGTACTTC. The J gene is TRBJ2-7, the V gene TRBV27; the match to TRBD2 covers 11 bases. Trimming removed 3 bases from V and 4 bases from J; junction bases left unmatched: 5. This CDR3 is 15 amino acids long. Looked up from germline, CDR1 is MNHEY and CDR2 is SMNVEV (reference sequence).

The chain has TRBV19 and TRBJ2-7, with D perhaps being TRBD1 or TRBD2 (5 bases each). This CDR3 has 14 residues. V was pared by 5 bases and J by 4 bases, with 15 bases between. CDR1 is LNHDA and CDR2 is SQIVND in the germline V gene (reference sequence). CDR3 protein: CASSPRDGPYEQYF. As DNA, the CDR3 is TGTGCCAGTAGTCCCCGGGACGGCCCTTACGAGCAGTACTTC.

The chain joins TRBV19 to TRBJ2-1; no firm D call. The V end lost 1 base, the J end lost 8 bases, and 12 bases lay between the germline ends. Per the germline V gene, CDR1 is LNHDA and CDR2 is SQIVND (reference sequence). CDR3 length equals 14 residues. The CDR3 DNA reads as TGTGCCAGTAGTATAGTGGCCTTCCCGGATGAGCAGTTCTTC. Amino acids: CASSIVAFPDEQFF.

Notes on this clone: Other DNA sequences in this specimen translate into the identical CDR3. This rearrangement joins TRBV28 to TRBJ2-2; no clear D. CDR1 and CDR2 (germline): MDHEN, SYDVKM. Trimming left V 1 base short and J 6 bases short, with 3 bases between. The CDR3 is made up of 12 amino acids. The CDR3 nucleotides are TGTGCCAGCAGTTTATCGGCCGGGGAGCTGTTTTTT. Translation: CASSLSAGELFF.

The V and J genes are TRBV5-1 and TRBJ2-3; D might be TRBD1 (5 bases). V was shortened by 4 bases and J by 4 bases, with 16 bases between the two germline ends. This CDR3 has 15 amino acids. Per germline, CDR1 SGHRS and CDR2 YFSETQ. The CDR3 here is CASSRAPWGPDTQYF. CDR3 coding DNA: TGCGCCAGCAGCAGGGCCCCATGGGGCCCAGATACGCAGTATTTT.

The rearrangement uses TRBV5-4 and TRBJ2-4, with TRBD2 matching 8 bases. Germline CDR1 SGHNT, CDR2 YYREEE (reference sequence). The junction had 11 bases not matched to a gene; V was cut back by 2 bases and J by 7 bases. CDR3 size: 16 residues. The CDR3 sequence is CASSLARYGLANIQYF. The DNA of the CDR3 is TGTGCCAGCAGCTTAGCTAGATACGGACTAGCTAACATTCAGTACTTC. Together with reference TRBV5-4 and TRBJ2-4, the CDR3 gives the full variable domain: ETGVTQSPTHLIKTRGQQVTLRCSSQSGHNTVSWYQQALGQGPQFIFQYYREEENGRGNFPPRFSGLQFPNYSSELNVNALELDDSALYLCASSLARYGLANIQYFGAGTRLSVL.

This chain uses TRBV9 with TRBJ2-1, with D hard to call. The ends were cut back, 0 bases at V and 2 bases at J, with 9 bases in the middle. This CDR3 is built from 15 residues. Germline V gene sequence: CDR1 SGDLS, CDR2 YYNGEE. The CDR3 DNA follows: TGTGCCAGCAGCGTAGATAGGTCGGCCTACAATGAGCAGTTCTTC. Translation: CASSVDRSAYNEQFF.